Sequencing of this T cell receptor beta chain was carried out in a study of control samples from healthy donors and cancer patients. The CDR3 length is 18 residues. Germline assignment: CDR1 SGHAT and CDR2 FQNNGV. Trimming cost V 5 bases and J 0 bases; bases outside gene matches: 13. Generated by immunoSEQ multiplex PCR, the TCRdb table keeps only in-frame clones and is missing some. In the table there are over 75,000 clones, around 80% of which are singletons. The sample consisted of blood. This TCR was recovered from a man in his 60s in good health. The chain joins TRBV11-2 to TRBJ1-1; 9 positions match TRBD1. The CDR3 loop is CASSTGTGRTKMNTEAFF. In nucleotides, the CDR3 is TGTGCCAGCAGCACGGGGACAGGGAGGACCAAGATGAACACTGAAGCTTTCTTT. The full variable domain, in which reference TRBV11-2 and TRBJ1-1 provide the parts outside the CDR3, is EAGVAQSPRYKIIEKRQSVAFWCNPISGHATLYWYQQILGQGPKLLIQFQNNGVVDDSQLPKDRFSAERLKGVDSTLKIQPAKLEDSAVYLCASSTGTGRTKMNTEAFFGQGTRLTVV.